A selection of T cell receptor beta chains follows, all from one sample in a study of technical replicates of blood from a few donors. Only in-frame clones appear in the TCRdb table, and some are missing; sequencing was by immunoSEQ multiplex PCR. Altogether approximately 59,000 clones are present, 86% being singletons, with the ten largest covering more than 5%. The source material was PBMCs. All receptors come from a human donor in good health. Some clones in this sample may be carry-over from other donors' samples. Each CDR3 is given with its conserved first and last residue. The order of the fields is CDR3 length, clone size, D gene, J gene, V gene, CDR3 DNA, CDR3 protein. D genes are given only for firm matches. Some rows mark clone size as missing; the rest say once, few, many or name a class of expanded clone.

13	-	TRBD1	TRBJ1-2	TRBV7-9	TGTGCCAGCAGCCGAGACAGGGTTGAAGGCTACACCTTC	CASSRDRVEGYTF
11	-	-	TRBJ2-5	TRBV29-1	TGCAGCGTTGTCAGGGAAGAGACCCAGTACTTC	CSVVREETQYF
15	-	TRBD1	TRBJ1-2	TRBV7-9	TGTGCCAGCAGCTCAACAGGGGTCCTGAACTATGGCTACACCTTC	CASSSTGVLNYGYTF
17	-	TRBD2	TRBJ2-7	TRBV18	TGTGCCAGCTCACCCCTTGTGAGCGGGGGGCTCCCCTACGAGCAGTACTTC	CASSPLVSGGLPYEQYF
14	-	TRBD1	TRBJ2-2	TRBV7-3	TGTGCCAGCAGGCAGACAGGGGTCGCCGGGGAGCTGTTTTTT	CASRQTGVAGELFF
12	-	-	TRBJ1-2	TRBV5-1	TGCGCCAGCAGCTTTTACAGGGATGGCTACACCTTC	CASSFYRDGYTF
16	-	TRBD1	TRBJ2-1	TRBV11-1	TGTGCCAGCAGCTTAGGGCGGGACAGGGGTTTGGATGAGCAGTTCTTC	CASSLGRDRGLDEQFF
13	-	-	TRBJ2-5	TRBV14	TGTGCCAGCAGCCAATGGGGGGTTGAGACCCAGTACTTC	CASSQWGVETQYF
15	once	TRBD1	TRBJ2-1	TRBV4-1	TGCGCCAGCAGCTCCCGGGACAGGGCTTTGAATGAGCAGTTCTTC	CASSSRDRALNEQFF
12	once	TRBD1	TRBJ2-4	TRBV29-1	TGCAGCGTTGAGGGACAGGGAAACATTCAGTACTTC	CSVEGQGNIQYF
13	-	TRBD1	TRBJ2-7	TRBV5-4	TGTGCCAGCAGCTACGGGACAGGGAACGAGCAGTACTTC	CASSYGTGNEQYF
16	-	TRBD2	TRBJ2-7	TRBV7-6	TGTGCCAGCAGCTTAGGTCGGGCGGGAGGGCTCGACGAGCAGTACTTC	CASSLGRAGGLDEQYF
13	-	-	TRBJ2-1	TRBV12-5	TGTGCTAGTGGTGGAGAGAGTTACAATGAGCAGTTCTTC	CASGGESYNEQFF
14	-	-	TRBJ2-2	TRBV6-5	TGTGCCAGCAGTAGGGGGAGCTGGACCGGGGAGCTGTTTTTT	CASSRGSWTGELFF
14	-	-	TRBJ2-7	TRBV29-1	TGCAGCGTTCGTGGGGGCTTCCCGGCCTACGAGCAGTACTTC	CSVRGGFPAYEQYF
13	-	TRBD1	TRBJ1-4	TRBV7-9	TGTGCCAGCAGCTCGACAGGGAATGAAAAACTGTTTTTT	CASSSTGNEKLFF
14	few	-	TRBJ1-1	TRBV30	TGTGCCTGGACCCTAGACGGAATGAACACTGAAGCTTTCTTT	CAWTLDGMNTEAFF
16	once	-	TRBJ2-2	TRBV7-3	TGTGCCAGCAGCCAAAGTGGGAGTCCGAACACCGGGGAGCTGTTTTTT	CASSQSGSPNTGELFF
14	-	-	TRBJ2-5	TRBV2	TGTGCCAGCAGCGCGGACAGAAACCAAGAGACCCAGTACTTC	CASSADRNQETQYF
16	-	TRBD1	TRBJ1-1	TRBV27	TGTGCCAGTGCCCTAGACAGGGGGCAAATAGGCACTGAAGCTTTCTTT	CASALDRGQIGTEAFF
16	-	-	TRBJ1-1	TRBV18	TGTGCCAGCTCACCACATAGAGGACAGACGAACACTGAAGCTTTCTTT	CASSPHRGQTNTEAFF
13	once	-	TRBJ2-2	TRBV27	TGTGCCAGCAGGGGAGGGAACACCGGGGAGCTGTTTTTT	CASRGGNTGELFF
14	-	TRBD2	TRBJ2-3	TRBV11-3	TGTGCCAGCAGCTCACGGGGGGGGACGGATACGCAGTATTTT	CASSSRGGTDTQYF
14	few	TRBD1	TRBJ2-7	TRBV18	TGTGCCAGCTCACCACAGGGGGCCTCCTACGAGCAGTACTTC	CASSPQGASYEQYF
14	-	-	TRBJ1-3	TRBV4-2	TGTGCCAGCAGCCCCCTTAGTTCTGGAAACACCATATATTTT	CASSPLSSGNTIYF
15	once	TRBD2	TRBJ2-3	TRBV6-1	TGTGCCAGCAGTGACTCGAGTGGGGGGGCAGATACGCAGTATTTT	CASSDSSGGADTQYF
15	-	-	TRBJ2-6	TRBV2	TGTGCCAGCAGCGCCAGCGGTGGCGGGGCCAACGTCCTGACTTTC	CASSASGGGANVLTF
15	-	-	TRBJ1-5	TRBV5-1	TGCGCCAGCAGCTTGGAAGGAATGGGGCATCAGCCCCAGCATTTT	CASSLEGMGHQPQHF
15	few	-	TRBJ2-2	TRBV7-2	TGTGCCAGCAGAACCAGTTACGCTTCCACCGGGGAGCTGTTTTTT	CASRTSYASTGELFF
17	-	TRBD2	TRBJ2-3	TRBV5-4	TGTGCCAGCAGCCGAGCCCCAATAGCGGGAGGGGGAGATACGCAGTATTTT	CASSRAPIAGGGDTQYF
14	-	-	TRBJ1-2	TRBV6-1	TGTGCCAGCAATCCAAGAGGGACACTCCTTGGCTACACCTTC	CASNPRGTLLGYTF
15	-	-	TRBJ2-1	TRBV7-8	TGTGCCAGCAGTTGGGGCGGAAACTCCTACAATGAGCAGTTCTTC	CASSWGGNSYNEQFF
12	few	-	TRBJ2-7	TRBV30	TGTGCCGCGTCCGACTTCTCCTACGAGCAGTACTTC	CAASDFSYEQYF
15	-	-	TRBJ2-7	TRBV19	TGTGCCAGTAGTACCCCCGGACTACCGGGTAGGGAGCAGTACTTC	CASSTPGLPGREQYF
13	-	-	TRBJ1-5	TRBV6-6	TGTGCCAGCGCCACAGGGTCGCCTCAGCCCCAGCATTTT	CASATGSPQPQHF
18	many	TRBD2	TRBJ2-3	TRBV27	TGTGCCAGCAGCCCTTGGAGTCTAGCGGGAGATCTCACAGATACGCAGTATTTT	CASSPWSLAGDLTDTQYF
15	-	-	TRBJ1-4	TRBV29-1	TGCAGCGTTGAAGAGAAAACAGGGTCCGGGGAAAAACTGTTTTTT	CSVEEKTGSGEKLFF
16	few	-	TRBJ1-3	TRBV4-3	TGCGCCAGCAGCCAAGATAGGAGCCTTTCTGGAAACACCATATATTTT	CASSQDRSLSGNTIYF
13	-	TRBD1	TRBJ2-7	TRBV5-6	TGTGCCAGCAGATATGCGGACAGGATAGAGCAGTACTTC	CASRYADRIEQYF
12	-	-	TRBJ2-7	TRBV10-3	TGTGCCATCAGTGAGACGGAGTACGAGCAGTACTTC	CAISETEYEQYF
16	-	-	TRBJ1-5	TRBV19	TGTGCCAGTAGTACAATCGGGCGGGATAGCAATCAGCCCCAGCATTTT	CASSTIGRDSNQPQHF
17	-	-	TRBJ2-7	TRBV10-2	TGCGCCAGCAGTGAGCGATACGGACAGGGAGGGTTCTACGAGCAGTACTTC	CASSERYGQGGFYEQYF